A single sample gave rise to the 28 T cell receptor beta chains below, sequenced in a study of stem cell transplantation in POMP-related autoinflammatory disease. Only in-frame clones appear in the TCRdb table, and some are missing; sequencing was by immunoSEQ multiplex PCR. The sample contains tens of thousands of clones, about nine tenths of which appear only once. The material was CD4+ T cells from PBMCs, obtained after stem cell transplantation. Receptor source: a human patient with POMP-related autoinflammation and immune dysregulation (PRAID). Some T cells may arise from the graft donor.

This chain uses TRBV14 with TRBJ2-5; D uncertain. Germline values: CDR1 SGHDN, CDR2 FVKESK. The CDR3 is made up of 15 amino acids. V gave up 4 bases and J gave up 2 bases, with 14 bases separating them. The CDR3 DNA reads TGTGCCAGCAGCCGTCTACTGGCGTCACAAGAGACCCAGTACTTC. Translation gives CASSRLLASQETQYF.

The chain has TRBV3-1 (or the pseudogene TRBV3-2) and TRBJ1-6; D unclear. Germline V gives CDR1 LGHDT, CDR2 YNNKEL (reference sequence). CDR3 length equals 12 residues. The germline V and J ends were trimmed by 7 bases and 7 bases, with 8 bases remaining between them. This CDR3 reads CASNGLNSPLHF. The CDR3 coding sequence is TGTGCCAGCAACGGGCTGAATTCACCCCTCCACTTT.

The CDR3: CASSFYRGEQYF. In DNA, the CDR3 is TGTGCCAGCAGTTTCTACCGAGGCGAGCAGTACTTC. The chain joins TRBV7-9 to TRBJ2-7; no clear D. Trimming removed 6 bases at V and 6 bases at J, with 12 bases between. Germline V gene data show CDR1 as SEHNR and CDR2 as FQNEAQ (reference sequence). This CDR3 has 12 amino acids.

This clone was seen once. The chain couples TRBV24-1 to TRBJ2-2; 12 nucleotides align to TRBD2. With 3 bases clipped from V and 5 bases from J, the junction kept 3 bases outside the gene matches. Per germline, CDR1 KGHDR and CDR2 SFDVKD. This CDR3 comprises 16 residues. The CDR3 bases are TGTGCCACCAGTGATGTGACTAGCGGGAGTACCGGGGAGCTGTTTTTT. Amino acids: CATSDVTSGSTGELFF.

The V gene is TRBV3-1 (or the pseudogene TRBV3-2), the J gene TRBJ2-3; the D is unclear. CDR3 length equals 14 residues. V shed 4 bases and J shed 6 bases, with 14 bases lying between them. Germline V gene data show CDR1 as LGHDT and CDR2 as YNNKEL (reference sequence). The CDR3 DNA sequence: TGTGCCAGCAGCCCGACTCGTCCCGGTGATACGCAGTATTTT. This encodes CASSPTRPGDTQYF.

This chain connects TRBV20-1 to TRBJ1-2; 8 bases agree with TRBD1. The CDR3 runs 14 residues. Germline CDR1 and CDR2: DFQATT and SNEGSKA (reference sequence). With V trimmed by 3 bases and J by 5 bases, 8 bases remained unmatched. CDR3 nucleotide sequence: TGCAGTGCTAGTTCCGGACAGGGTTATTATGGCTACACCTTC. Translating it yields CSASSGQGYYGYTF.

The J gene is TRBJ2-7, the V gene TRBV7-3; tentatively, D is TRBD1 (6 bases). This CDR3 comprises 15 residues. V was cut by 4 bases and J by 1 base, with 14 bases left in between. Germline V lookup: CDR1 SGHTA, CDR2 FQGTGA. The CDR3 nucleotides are TGTGCCAGCAGCTCGGAAGGGGGAATTTCCTACGAGCAGTACTTC. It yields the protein CASSSEGGISYEQYF.

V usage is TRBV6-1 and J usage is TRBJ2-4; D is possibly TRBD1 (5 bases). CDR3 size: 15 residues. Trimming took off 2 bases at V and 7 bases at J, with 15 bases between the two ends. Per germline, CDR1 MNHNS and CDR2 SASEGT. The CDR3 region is CASSETRGPGNIQYF. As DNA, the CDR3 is TGTGCCAGCAGTGAAACCCGTGGCCCAGGGAACATTCAGTACTTC.

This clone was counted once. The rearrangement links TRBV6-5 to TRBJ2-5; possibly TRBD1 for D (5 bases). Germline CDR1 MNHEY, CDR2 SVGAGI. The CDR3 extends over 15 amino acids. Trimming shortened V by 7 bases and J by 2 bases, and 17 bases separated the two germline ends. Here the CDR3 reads CASNSPGAGQETQYF. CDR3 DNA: TGTGCCAGCAACTCCCCTGGGGCAGGGCAAGAGACCCAGTACTTC.

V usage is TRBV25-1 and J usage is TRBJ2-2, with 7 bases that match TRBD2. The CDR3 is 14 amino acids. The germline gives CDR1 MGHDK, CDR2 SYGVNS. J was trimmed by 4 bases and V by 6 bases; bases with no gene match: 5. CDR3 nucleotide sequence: TGTGCCAGCAGCCCTACGGGGGGCACCGGGGAGCTGTTTTTT. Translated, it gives CASSPTGGTGELFF.

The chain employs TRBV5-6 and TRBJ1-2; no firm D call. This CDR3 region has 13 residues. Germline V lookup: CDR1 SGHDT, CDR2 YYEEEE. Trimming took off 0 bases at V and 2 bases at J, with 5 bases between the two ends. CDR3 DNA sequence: TGTGCCAGCAGCTTGGAATTGAACTATGGCTACACCTTC. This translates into CASSLELNYGYTF.

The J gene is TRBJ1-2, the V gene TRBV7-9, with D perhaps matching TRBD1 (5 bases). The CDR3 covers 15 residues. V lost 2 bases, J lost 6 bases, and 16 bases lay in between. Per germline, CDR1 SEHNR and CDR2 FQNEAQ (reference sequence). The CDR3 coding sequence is TGTGCCAGCAGCTTAATCAGGGATCCGCGGCATGGCTACACCTTC. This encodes CASSLIRDPRHGYTF.

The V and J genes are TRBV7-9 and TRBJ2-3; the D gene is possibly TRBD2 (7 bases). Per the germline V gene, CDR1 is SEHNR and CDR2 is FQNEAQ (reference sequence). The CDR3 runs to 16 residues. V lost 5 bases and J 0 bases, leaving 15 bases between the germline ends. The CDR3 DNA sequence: TGTGCCAGCAGCCCCTGGGGGGGCCAAAGCACAGATACGCAGTATTTT. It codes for CASSPWGGQSTDTQYF.

CDR3 loop: CASSRLADSYNEQFF. In nucleotides, the CDR3 is TGCGCCAGCAGCCGATTAGCGGACTCCTACAATGAGCAGTTCTTC. J is TRBJ2-1 and V is TRBV4-1; D possibly corresponds to TRBD2 (6 bases). Germline values: CDR1 MGHRA, CDR2 YSYEKL. Trimming left V 4 bases short and J 0 bases short, with 10 bases between. CDR3 length: 15 residues.

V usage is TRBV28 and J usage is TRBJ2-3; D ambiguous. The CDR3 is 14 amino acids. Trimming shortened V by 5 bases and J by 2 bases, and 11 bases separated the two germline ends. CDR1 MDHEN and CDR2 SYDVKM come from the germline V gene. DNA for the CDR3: TGTGCCAGCAGTCGGAGCCCTACCACAGATACGCAGTATTTT. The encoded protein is CASSRSPTTDTQYF.

The CDR3 is CAYRGGGNTIYF. The CDR3 DNA is TGTGCCTATAGGGGTGGAGGAAACACCATATATTTT. The chain links TRBV12-3 or TRBV12-4 to TRBJ1-3; D might be TRBD1 (5 bases). The CDR3 consists of 12 residues. Trimming shortened V by 11 bases and J by 4 bases, and 12 bases separated the two germline ends.

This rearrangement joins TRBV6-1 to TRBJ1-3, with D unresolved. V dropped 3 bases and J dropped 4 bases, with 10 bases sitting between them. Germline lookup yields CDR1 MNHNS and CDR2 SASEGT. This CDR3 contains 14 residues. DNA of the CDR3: TGTGCCAGCAGTGAGGTTGGGTTCGGAAACACCATATATTTT. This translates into CASSEVGFGNTIYF.

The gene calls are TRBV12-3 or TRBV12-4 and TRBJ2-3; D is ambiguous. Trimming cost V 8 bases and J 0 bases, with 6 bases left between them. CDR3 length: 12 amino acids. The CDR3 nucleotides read TGTGCCAGCGCAGTCAGCACAGATACGCAGTATTTT. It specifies CASAVSTDTQYF.

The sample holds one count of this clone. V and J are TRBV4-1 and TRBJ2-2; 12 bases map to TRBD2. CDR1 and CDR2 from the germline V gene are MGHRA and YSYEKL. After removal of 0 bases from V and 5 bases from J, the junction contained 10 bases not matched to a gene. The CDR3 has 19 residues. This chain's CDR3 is CASSQEGVTSGGVTGELFF. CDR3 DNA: TGCGCCAGCAGCCAAGAGGGGGTGACTAGCGGGGGTGTGACCGGGGAGCTGTTTTTT.

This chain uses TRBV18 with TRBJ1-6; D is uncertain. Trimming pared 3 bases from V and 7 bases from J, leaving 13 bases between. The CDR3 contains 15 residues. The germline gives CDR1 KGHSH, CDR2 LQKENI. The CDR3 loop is CASSPYREVNSPLHF. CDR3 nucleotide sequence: TGTGCCAGCTCACCGTACCGGGAAGTCAATTCACCCCTCCACTTT.

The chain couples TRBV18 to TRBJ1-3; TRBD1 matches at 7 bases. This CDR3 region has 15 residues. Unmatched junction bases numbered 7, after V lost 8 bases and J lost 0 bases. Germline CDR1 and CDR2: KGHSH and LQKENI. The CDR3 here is CASGRGPASGNTIYF. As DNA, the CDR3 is TGTGCCAGCGGGAGGGGGCCAGCCTCTGGAAACACCATATATTTT.

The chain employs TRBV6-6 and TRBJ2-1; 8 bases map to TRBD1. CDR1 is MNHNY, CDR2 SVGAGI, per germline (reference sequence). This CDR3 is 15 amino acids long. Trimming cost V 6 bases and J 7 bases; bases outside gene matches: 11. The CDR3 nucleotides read TGTGCCAGCAGGTCTCAGGGGGCCGAGAGGAATGAGCAGTTCTTC. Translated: CASRSQGAERNEQFF.

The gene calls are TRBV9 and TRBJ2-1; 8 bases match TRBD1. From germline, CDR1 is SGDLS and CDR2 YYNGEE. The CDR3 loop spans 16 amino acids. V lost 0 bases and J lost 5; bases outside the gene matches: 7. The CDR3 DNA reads TGTGCCAGCAGCGTAGCACAGGGGGGACCCCACAATGAGCAGTTCTTC. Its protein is CASSVAQGGPHNEQFF. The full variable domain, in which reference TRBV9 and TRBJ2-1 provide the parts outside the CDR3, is DSGVTQTPKHLITATGQRVTLRCSPRSGDLSVYWYQQSLDQGLQFLIQYYNGEERAKGNILERFSAQQFPDLHSELNLSSLELGDSALYFCASSVAQGGPHNEQFFGPGTRLTVL.

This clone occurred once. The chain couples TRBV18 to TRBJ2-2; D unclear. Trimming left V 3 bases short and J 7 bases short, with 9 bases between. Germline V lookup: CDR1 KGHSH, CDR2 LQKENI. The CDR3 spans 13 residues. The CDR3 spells CASSPDQDGELFF. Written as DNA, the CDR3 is TGTGCCAGCTCACCCGATCAAGACGGGGAGCTGTTTTTT.

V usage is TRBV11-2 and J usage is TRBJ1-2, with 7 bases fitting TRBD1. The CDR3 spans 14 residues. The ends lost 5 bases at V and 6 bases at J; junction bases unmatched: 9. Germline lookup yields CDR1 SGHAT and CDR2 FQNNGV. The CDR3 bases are TGTGCCAGCAGCCATCAGGGGGTGGAGCATGGCTACACCTTC. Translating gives CASSHQGVEHGYTF.

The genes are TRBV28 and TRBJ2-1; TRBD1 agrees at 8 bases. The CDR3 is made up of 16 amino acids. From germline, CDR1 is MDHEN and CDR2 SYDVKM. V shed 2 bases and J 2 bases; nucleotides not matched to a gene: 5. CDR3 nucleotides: TGTGCCAGCAGTTTACGGCTGGGACAGGCCTACAATGAGCAGTTCTTC. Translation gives CASSLRLGQAYNEQFF.

This CDR3 is CASSDLTGGGNTEAFF. As DNA, the CDR3 is TGTGCCAGCAGCGACTTGACAGGGGGTGGAAACACTGAAGCTTTCTTT. This chain uses TRBV3-1 (or the pseudogene TRBV3-2) with TRBJ1-1, with 9 bases identical to TRBD1. This CDR3 has 16 residues. Germline V gene lookup returns CDR1 LGHDT and CDR2 YNNKEL (reference sequence). Unmatched junction bases numbered 9, after V lost 5 bases and J lost 2 bases.

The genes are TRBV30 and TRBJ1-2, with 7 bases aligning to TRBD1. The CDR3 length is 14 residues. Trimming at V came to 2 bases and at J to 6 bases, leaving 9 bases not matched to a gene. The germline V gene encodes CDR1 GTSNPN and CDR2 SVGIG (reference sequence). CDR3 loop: CAWSPNRGEDGYTF. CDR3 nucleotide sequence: TGTGCCTGGAGTCCGAACAGGGGCGAGGATGGCTACACCTTC.